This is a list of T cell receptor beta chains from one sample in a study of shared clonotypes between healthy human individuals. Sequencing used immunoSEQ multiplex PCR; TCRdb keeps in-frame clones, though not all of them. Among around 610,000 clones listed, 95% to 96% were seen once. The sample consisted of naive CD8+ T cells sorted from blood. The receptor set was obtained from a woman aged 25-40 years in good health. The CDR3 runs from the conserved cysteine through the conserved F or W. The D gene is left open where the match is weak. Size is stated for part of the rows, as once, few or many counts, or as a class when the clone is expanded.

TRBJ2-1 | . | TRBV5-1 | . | CASSPRWGDSSYNEQFF | TGCGCCAGCAGCCCCCGGTGGGGGGACAGCTCCTACAATGAGCAGTTCTTC
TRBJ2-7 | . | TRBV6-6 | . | CASYEQYF | TGTGCCAGCTACGAGCAGTACTTC
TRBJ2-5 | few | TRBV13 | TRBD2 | CASSIRAGGKETQYF | TGTGCCAGCAGCATCCGAGCGGGAGGGAAGGAGACCCAGTACTTC
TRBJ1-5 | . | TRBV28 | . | CASSPPPTGWVGYSNQPQHF | TGTGCCAGCAGTCCCCCCCCGACAGGTTGGGTGGGCTATAGCAATCAGCCCCAGCATTTT
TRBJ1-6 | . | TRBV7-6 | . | CASSLGTDNSPLHF | TGTGCCAGCAGCCTCGGGACGGATAATTCACCCCTCCACTTT
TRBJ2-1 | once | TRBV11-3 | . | CASSLGEWSRSYNEQFF | TGTGCCAGCAGCTTAGGTGAGTGGAGTCGTTCCTACAATGAGCAGTTCTTC
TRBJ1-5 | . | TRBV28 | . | CASSPPVMGPQHF | TGTGCCAGCAGTCCGCCGGTTATGGGGCCCCAGCATTTT
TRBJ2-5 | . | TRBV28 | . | CASSLLETQYF | TGTGCCAGTAGCCTCCTGGAGACCCAGTACTTC
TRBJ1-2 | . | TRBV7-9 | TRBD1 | CASSFQGGGPGGYTF | TGTGCCAGCAGCTTCCAGGGGGGAGGACCGGGCGGCTACACCTTC
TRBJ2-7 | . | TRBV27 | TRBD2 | CASSRNLIAGVPYEQYF | TGTGCCAGCAGTCGAAACCTAATAGCGGGAGTCCCCTACGAGCAGTACTTC
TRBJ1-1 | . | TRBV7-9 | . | CASSFLRPEAFF | TGTGCCAGCAGCTTTCTGCGTCCCGAAGCTTTCTTT
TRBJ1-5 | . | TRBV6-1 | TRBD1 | CASRTGSQPQHF | TGTGCCAGCAGGACAGGGAGTCAGCCCCAGCATTTT
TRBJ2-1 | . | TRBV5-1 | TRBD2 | CASSLAGTSGNEQFF | TGCGCCAGCAGCTTGGCCGGGACTAGCGGCAATGAGCAGTTCTTC
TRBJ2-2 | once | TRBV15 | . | CATSRDGTTGELFF | TGTGCCACCAGCAGAGATGGGACCACCGGGGAGCTGTTTTTT
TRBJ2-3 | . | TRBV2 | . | CASSDGTDTQYF | TGTGCCAGCAGTGATGGTACAGATACGCAGTATTTT
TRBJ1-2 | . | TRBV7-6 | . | CASSLEDGFKANYGYTF | TGTGCCAGCAGCTTGGAGGACGGCTTTAAAGCTAACTATGGCTACACCTTC
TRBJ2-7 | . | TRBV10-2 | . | CASSDQGRNYEQYF | TGCGCCAGCAGTGATCAGGGACGGAACTACGAGCAGTACTTC
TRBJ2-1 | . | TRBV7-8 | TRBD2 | CASSSVLVGGSPSGIDNEQFF | TGTGCCAGCAGCTCCGTTTTGGTCGGGGGGTCTCCTAGCGGAATCGACAATGAGCAGTTCTTC
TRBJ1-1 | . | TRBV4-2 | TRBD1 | CASSQGTGGDTEAFF | TGTGCCAGCAGCCAGGGGACAGGGGGCGATACTGAAGCTTTCTTT
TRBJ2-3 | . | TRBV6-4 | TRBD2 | CASEPGLAGSSTDTQYF | TGTGCCAGCGAACCGGGACTAGCGGGGTCTAGCACAGATACGCAGTATTTT
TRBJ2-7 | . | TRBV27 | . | CASSFGEASYEQYF | TGTGCCAGCAGTTTCGGAGAGGCCTCCTACGAGCAGTACTTC
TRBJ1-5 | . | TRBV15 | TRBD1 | CATSGTGISNQPQHF | TGTGCCACCAGCGGGACAGGGATTAGCAATCAGCCCCAGCATTTT
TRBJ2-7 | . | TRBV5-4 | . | CASSTGLAYEQYF | TGTGCCAGCAGCACGGGACTGGCCTACGAGCAGTACTTC
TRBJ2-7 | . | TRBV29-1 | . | CSVEARLGYEQYF | TGCAGCGTGGAAGCGAGACTCGGCTACGAGCAGTACTTC
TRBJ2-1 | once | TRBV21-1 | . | CASSKKGTSGLKSSYNEQFF | TGTGCCAGCAGCAAAAAAGGGACTAGCGGGTTGAAAAGCTCCTACAATGAGCAGTTCTTC
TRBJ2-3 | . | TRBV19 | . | CASSIGQRGTDTQYF | TGTGCCAGTAGTATAGGTCAAAGGGGCACAGATACGCAGTATTTT
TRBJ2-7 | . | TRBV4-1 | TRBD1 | CASSTRQGGYEQYF | TGCGCCAGCAGCACTAGACAGGGTGGCTACGAGCAGTACTTC
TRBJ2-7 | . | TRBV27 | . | CASSLGFSGYEQYF | TGTGCCAGCAGTCTAGGGTTTTCAGGCTACGAGCAGTACTTC
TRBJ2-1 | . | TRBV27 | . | CASSPRDGEQFF | TGTGCCAGCAGTCCGAGGGACGGAGAGCAGTTCTTC
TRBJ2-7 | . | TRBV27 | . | CASRPYRDPHEQYF | TGTGCCAGCAGACCATACAGGGACCCCCACGAGCAGTACTTC
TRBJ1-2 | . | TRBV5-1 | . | CASSFEGDWNYGYTF | TGCGCCAGCAGCTTCGAGGGGGATTGGAACTATGGCTACACCTTC
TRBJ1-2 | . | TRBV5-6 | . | CASSSQGSYGYTF | TGTGCCAGCAGCTCACAGGGTAGCTATGGCTACACCTTC